This TCR beta chain comes out of a study of cytomegalovirus exposure and HLA in healthy donors. The wider study: Clustering assigned 81% of the roughly 400 genotyped donors to the Caucasian-associated ancestry cluster. Study-level points and caveats: By HLA locus, TCR association rates varied in a later analysis, with DRB1 showing the most and HLA-C the fewest.

Primers: 60 Vbeta forward and 13 Jbeta reverse. The method was immunoSEQ multiplex PCR; TCRdb's version includes in-frame clones alone and lacks a portion of them. The data show 150,000 or so clones, around 78% seen once. For this clone: Its antigen is still unknown.

The CDR3 sequence is 16 residues long. Germline lookup yields CDR1 MDHEN and CDR2 SYDVKM. Unmatched junction bases numbered 12, after V lost 3 bases and J lost 5 bases. The J gene is TRBJ2-7, the V gene TRBV28, with 8 bases aligning to TRBD1. The specimen sequenced was PBMCs. This TCR derives from a woman aged 45-60 years in good health and CMV-seropositive. CDR3 in DNA: TGTGCCAGCAGTTTCCGGTCAGGGGGCTACCGCCACGAGCAGTACTTC. This sequence encodes CASSFRSGGYRHEQYF. Using reference TRBV28 and TRBJ2-7 for the parts outside the CDR3, the full variable domain is DVKVTQSSRYLVKRTGEKVFLECVQDMDHENMFWYRQDPGLGLRLIYFSYDVKMKEKGDIPEGYSVSREKKERFSLILESASTNQTSMYLCASSFRSGGYRHEQYFGPGTRLTVT.